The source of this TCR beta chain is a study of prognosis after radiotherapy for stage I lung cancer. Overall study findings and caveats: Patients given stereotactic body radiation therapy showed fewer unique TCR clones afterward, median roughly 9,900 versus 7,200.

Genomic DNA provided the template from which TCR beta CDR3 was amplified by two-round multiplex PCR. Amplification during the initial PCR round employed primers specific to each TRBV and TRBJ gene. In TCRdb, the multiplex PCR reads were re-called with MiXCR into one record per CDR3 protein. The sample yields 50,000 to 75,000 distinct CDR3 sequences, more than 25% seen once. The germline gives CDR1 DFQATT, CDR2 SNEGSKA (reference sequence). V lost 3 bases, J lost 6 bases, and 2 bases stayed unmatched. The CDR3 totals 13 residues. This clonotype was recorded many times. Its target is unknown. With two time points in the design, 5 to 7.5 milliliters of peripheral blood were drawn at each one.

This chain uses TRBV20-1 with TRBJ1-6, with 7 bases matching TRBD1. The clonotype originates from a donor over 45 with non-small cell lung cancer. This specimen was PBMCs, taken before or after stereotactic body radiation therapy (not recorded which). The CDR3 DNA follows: TGCAGTGCTAGCCGGGACAGTAATTCACCCCTCCACTTT. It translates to CSASRDSNSPLHF.